The clone carrying this TCR beta chain showed up just a few times. Its antigen remains unknown. Germline assignment: CDR1 MNHNS and CDR2 SASEGT. Trimming cost V 7 bases and J 1 base, with 10 bases left between them. The length of the CDR3 is 13 residues. It was healthy bone marrow donors who served as donors. These data belong to a study of cytomegalovirus exposure and HLA in healthy donors. A multiplex PCR was run with 60 Vbeta primers and 13 Jbeta primers. This table comes from immunoSEQ multiplex PCR, and its TCRdb copy is limited to in-frame clones, with some not included. Of approximately 120,000 clones in the sample, under 85% were seen once. Study results and limitations: HLA allele associations emerged for under 20,000 TCR beta sequences in a later analysis, at 0.05 false discovery rate.

This receptor was taken from a woman aged 40 to 50 in good health and CMV-seropositive. This rearrangement joins TRBV6-1 to TRBJ1-2; no clear D gene. The sample was PBMCs. CDR3 region: CASNTGFNYGYTF. The DNA for the CDR3 is TGTGCCAGCAATACGGGGTTTAACTATGGCTACACCTTC.